This T cell receptor beta chain was sequenced for a study of beta chain features in type 1 diabetes. As for the study in general: Regarding age, gender and cell yields, patients proved similar to healthy donors.

The germline V and J ends were trimmed by 1 base and 1 base, with 8 bases remaining between them. The CDR3 spans 14 residues. Germline assignment: CDR1 SGHRS and CDR2 YFSETQ. Regarding the study as a whole: All four CD4+ subsets of Type 1 diabetes patients contained TCRB CDR3s that were moderately but significantly shorter.

CD45RO/CCR7/CD25/CD127/CD95/CD27 staining was used to isolate CD4+ naive, central memory, regulatory and stem cell-like memory cells by sorting. Sequenced material consisted of expressed TCRB transcripts (all of the isolated RNA was reverse transcribed). Sequencing was performed with immunoSEQ multiplex PCR; in TCRdb, only in-frame clones are kept and a portion is missing. This sample has roughly 730,000 clones, with about an eighth found just once. As for this clone: Its specificity is unknown.

The specimen sequenced was naive CD4+ T cells from blood. This chain links TRBV5-1 with TRBJ1-1; D is uncertain. The clonotype was recovered from a man aged 18 to 30 with type 1 diabetes. Here the CDR3 DNA reads TGCGCCAGCAGCTTGAGTCAGCCGAACACTGAAGCTTTCTTT. Encoded protein: CASSLSQPNTEAFF.